This T cell receptor beta chain appears in the sequencing data of a study of T cell responses to AZD1222 COVID-19 vaccine. In regard to this clone: What it recognizes is unknown.

Study observations and caveats: It should be noted that donors were predominantly white British and more often female, and clonal diversity was possibly underestimated. Repertoires were obtained only post-peak T cell response.

Second doses were pooled across both intervals (about 4 or about 12 weeks). The assay was immunoSEQ multiplex PCR, and TCRdb's table has in-frame clones only and misses some. The sample carries 80,000 to 100,000 clones, around 85% recorded once. The sample in question was peripheral blood, obtained 28 days after the second AZD1222 dose. The origin of this receptor is an adult who received the AZD1222 COVID-19 vaccine.

The CDR3 loop is CASTQYNEQFF. CDR3 in DNA: TGTGCCAGCACTCAATACAATGAGCAGTTCTTC. The J gene is TRBJ2-1, the V gene TRBV11-2; D ambiguous. With 7 bases removed from V and 4 bases from J, the gap between germline ends came to 5 bases. The CDR3 extends over 11 amino acids. Germline lookup yields CDR1 SGHAT and CDR2 FQNNGV.